This TCR beta chain derives from a study of cytomegalovirus exposure and HLA in healthy donors. Regarding this clone: Its target is not known.

Primers for the PCR totalled 60 Vbeta and 13 Jbeta. The protocol was immunoSEQ multiplex PCR, while the TCRdb copy is restricted to in-frame clones and leaves out a portion. The top ten hold 1.3% of the sample, which has about 120,000 clones, roughly 80% seen once. The CDR3 is 15 residues long. Germline loops: CDR1 SGDLS, CDR2 YYNGEE. V lost 3 bases, J lost 5 bases, and 9 bases stayed unmatched. Findings of the study overall: Cytomegalovirus association was assigned to approximately 160 TCR beta chains. Researchers reported in a later analysis that a missense DCLRE1C variant was tied to TCR beta V- and J-gene trimming. Highest at DRB1 and lowest at HLA-C, TCR association rates differed among HLA loci in a later analysis.

The chain has TRBV9 and TRBJ2-7; TRBD1 matches 9 bases. The source is a woman aged 25-40 years in good health and CMV-seronegative. Sequencing was performed on PBMCs. In DNA form, the CDR3 reads TGTGCCAGCAGCGCATTACCGGGACAGGGCCACGAGCAGTACTTC. Translating it yields CASSALPGQGHEQYF.